This T cell receptor beta chain was found in a study of blood T cell repertoires in COVID-19. Whole-study context: Nucleic acid was either cDNA or gDNA, and it came from T cells, B-cell-depleted T cells, or PBMCs.

Enrollment of patients from Seattle took place during active infection, with longitudinal follow-up. Measured with immunoSEQ multiplex PCR; TCRdb has only the in-frame clones, and not every one. The sample records 250,000 to 350,000 clones, about 85% being singletons. Germline lookup yields CDR1 SQVTM and CDR2 ANQGSEA. J lost 2 bases, V lost 6 bases, and 11 bases had no gene match. The CDR3 runs to 15 residues. The receptor was isolated from a human donor with COVID-19, enrolled during active disease. The donor label of this sample is uncertain. Sequencing was done on a sample of peripheral blood. This chain links TRBV29-1 with TRBJ2-7, with TRBD1 matching over 9 bases. CDR3: CSVKAPGQGPYEQYF. CDR3 nucleotide sequence: TGCAGCGTGAAGGCCCCGGGACAGGGTCCCTACGAGCAGTACTTC.